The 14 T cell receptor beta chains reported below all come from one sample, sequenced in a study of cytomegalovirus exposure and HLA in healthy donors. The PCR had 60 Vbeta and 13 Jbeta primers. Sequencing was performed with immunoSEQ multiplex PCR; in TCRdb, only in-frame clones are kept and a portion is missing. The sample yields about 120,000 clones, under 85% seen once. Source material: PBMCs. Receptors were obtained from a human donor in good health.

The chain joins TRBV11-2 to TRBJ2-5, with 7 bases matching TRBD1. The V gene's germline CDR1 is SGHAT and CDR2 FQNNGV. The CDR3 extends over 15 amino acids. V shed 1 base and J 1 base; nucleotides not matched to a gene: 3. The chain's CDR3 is CASSLGTGFQETQYF. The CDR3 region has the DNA TGTGCCAGCAGCTTAGGGACAGGATTCCAAGAGACCCAGTACTTC.

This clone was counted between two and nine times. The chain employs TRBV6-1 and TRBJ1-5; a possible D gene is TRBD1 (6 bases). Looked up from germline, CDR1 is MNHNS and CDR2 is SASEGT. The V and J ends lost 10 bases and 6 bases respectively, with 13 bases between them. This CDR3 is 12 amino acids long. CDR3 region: CAIHREGQPQHF. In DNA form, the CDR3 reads TGTGCCATACACAGGGAGGGTCAGCCCCAGCATTTT.

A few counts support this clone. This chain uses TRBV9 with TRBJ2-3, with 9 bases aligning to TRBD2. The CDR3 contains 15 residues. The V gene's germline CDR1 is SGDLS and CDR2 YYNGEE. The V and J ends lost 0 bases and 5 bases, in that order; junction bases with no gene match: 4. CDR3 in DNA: TGTGCCAGCAGCGTAGGTAGCGGGAGCGTAGATACGCAGTATTTT. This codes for CASSVGSGSVDTQYF.

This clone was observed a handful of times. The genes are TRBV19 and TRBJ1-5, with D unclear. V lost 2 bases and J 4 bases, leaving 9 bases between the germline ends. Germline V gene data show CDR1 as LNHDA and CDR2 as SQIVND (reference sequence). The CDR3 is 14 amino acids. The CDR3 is CASSIFDGNQPQHF. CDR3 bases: TGTGCCAGTAGTATATTCGACGGGAATCAGCCCCAGCATTTT.

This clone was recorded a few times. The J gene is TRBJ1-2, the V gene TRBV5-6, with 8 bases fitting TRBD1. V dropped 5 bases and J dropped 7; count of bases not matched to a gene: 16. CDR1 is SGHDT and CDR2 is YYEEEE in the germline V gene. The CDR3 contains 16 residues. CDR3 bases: TGTGCCAGCAGGCCACGAGTCGGTCAGGGGGCAGGTGGCTACACCTTC. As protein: CASRPRVGQGAGGYTF.

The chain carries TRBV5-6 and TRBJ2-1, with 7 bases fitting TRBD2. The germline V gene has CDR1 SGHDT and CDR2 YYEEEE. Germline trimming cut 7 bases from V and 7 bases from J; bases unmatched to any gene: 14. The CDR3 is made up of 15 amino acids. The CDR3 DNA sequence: TGTGCCAGCCGCCTTAGCGGGCGGGTCGGGAATGAGCAGTTCTTC. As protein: CASRLSGRVGNEQFF.

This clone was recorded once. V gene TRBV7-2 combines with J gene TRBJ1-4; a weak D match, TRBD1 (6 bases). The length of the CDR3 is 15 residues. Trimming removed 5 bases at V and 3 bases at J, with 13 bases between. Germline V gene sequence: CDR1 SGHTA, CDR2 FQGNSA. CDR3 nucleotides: TGTGCCAGCAGCCTACACGGGACACCTAATGAAAAACTGTTTTTT. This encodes CASSLHGTPNEKLFF.

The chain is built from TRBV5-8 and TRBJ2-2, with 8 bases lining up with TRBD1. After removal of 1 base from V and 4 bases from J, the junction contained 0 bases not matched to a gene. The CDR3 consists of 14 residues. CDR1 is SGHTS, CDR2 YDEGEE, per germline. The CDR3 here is CASSLTGGTGELFF. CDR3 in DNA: TGTGCCAGCAGCTTGACAGGGGGCACCGGGGAGCTGTTTTTT.

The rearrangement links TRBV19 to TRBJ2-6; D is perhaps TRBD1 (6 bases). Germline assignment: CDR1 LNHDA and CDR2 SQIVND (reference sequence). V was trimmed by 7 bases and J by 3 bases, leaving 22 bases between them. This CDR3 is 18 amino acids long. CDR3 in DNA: TGTGCCAGTACCTCCCCGGGCAGGGGAAATTTTGGGGCCAACGTCCTGACTTTC. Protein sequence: CASTSPGRGNFGANVLTF.

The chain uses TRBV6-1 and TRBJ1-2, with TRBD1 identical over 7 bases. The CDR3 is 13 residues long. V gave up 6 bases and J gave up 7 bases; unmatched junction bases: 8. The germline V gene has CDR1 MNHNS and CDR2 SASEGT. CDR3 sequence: CASSLRQGSGYTF. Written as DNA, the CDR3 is TGTGCCAGCAGCCTGAGACAGGGCTCTGGCTACACCTTC.

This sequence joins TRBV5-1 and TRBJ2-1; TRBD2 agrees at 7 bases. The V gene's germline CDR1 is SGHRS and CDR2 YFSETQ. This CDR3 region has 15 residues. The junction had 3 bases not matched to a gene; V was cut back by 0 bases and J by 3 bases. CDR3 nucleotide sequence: TGCGCCAGCAGCTTGGGCGGGAGCCACTACAATGAGCAGTTCTTC. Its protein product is CASSLGGSHYNEQFF.

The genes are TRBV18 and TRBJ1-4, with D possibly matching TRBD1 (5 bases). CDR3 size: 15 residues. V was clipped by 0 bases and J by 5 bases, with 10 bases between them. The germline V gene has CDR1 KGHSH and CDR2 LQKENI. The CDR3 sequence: CASSPPTTENEKLFF. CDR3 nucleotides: TGTGCCAGCTCACCACCGACGACAGAAAATGAAAAACTGTTTTTT.

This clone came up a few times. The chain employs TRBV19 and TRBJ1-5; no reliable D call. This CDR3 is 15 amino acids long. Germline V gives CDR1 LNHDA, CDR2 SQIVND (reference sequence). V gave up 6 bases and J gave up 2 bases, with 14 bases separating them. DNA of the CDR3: TGTGCCAGTAGACCCCGGGGATCGGGCAATCAGCCCCAGCATTTT. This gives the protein CASRPRGSGNQPQHF.

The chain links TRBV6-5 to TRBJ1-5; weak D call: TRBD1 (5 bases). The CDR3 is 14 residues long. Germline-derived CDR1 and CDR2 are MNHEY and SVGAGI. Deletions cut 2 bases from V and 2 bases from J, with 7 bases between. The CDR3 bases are TGTGCCAGCAGTTACAGGGGCCGCAATCAGCCCCAGCATTTT. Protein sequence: CASSYRGRNQPQHF.